The clone carrying this T cell receptor (beta chain) was seen only once. Its target is unknown. The assay used was immunoSEQ (version v3.0), run at survey level. TCRdb's table, derived via immunoSEQ multiplex PCR, lists solely in-frame clones and lacks some. The repertoire consists of just over 8,500 clones, with 75% to 80% occurring once and the leading ten covering more than 20%. The record originates from a study of long-term antiretroviral therapy in people with HIV. This CDR3 spans 13 amino acids. V shed 2 bases and J 5 bases; nucleotides not matched to a gene: 3. CDR1 GTSNPN and CDR2 SVGIG come from the germline V gene (reference sequence). The study's findings and limits: An increase in diversity followed ART, yet levels stayed below transplant donor controls. Repertoire composition at all time points was dominated by clones that had expanded before ART.

The source is a man aged 40-49 years with HIV. The J gene is TRBJ1-5, the V gene TRBV30, with TRBD1 matching over 7 bases. The input for sequencing was unsorted PBMCs, taken 0.6 years before starting antiretroviral therapy. The CDR3 loop reads CAWSPTGHQPQHF. The CDR3 nucleotides read TGTGCCTGGAGTCCGACAGGGCATCAGCCCCAGCATTTT.